This T cell receptor (beta chain) is drawn from a study of cytomegalovirus exposure and HLA in healthy donors. The study, taken as a whole, reports: For most subjects, TCR beta sequences were reported to predict HLA-A and HLA-B alleles with accuracy. Listed as cytomegalovirus-associated were 164 TCR beta chains. Association of roughly 17,000 TCR beta sequences with HLA alleles was found at 0.05 false discovery rate in a later analysis. Sequencing likely generated an artifact that appeared as a cluster of highly shared sequence variants.

About this clone: Its target is unknown.

A multiplex PCR was run with 60 Vbeta primers and 13 Jbeta primers. The protocol was immunoSEQ multiplex PCR, while the TCRdb copy is restricted to in-frame clones and leaves out a portion. The sample carries hundreds of thousands of clones, roughly 80% recorded once. CDR1 and CDR2 (germline): SGDLS, YYNGEE. Trimming took off 0 bases at V and 2 bases at J, with 5 bases between the two ends. The CDR3 runs 14 residues. The sample taken for sequencing was PBMCs. The gene calls are TRBV9 and TRBJ2-2; no reliable D call. The receptor was derived from a girl aged 2 to 9 in good health and CMV-seronegative. The CDR3 reads CASSVAVNTGELFF. CDR3 coding DNA: TGTGCCAGCAGCGTAGCGGTAAACACCGGGGAGCTGTTTTTT.